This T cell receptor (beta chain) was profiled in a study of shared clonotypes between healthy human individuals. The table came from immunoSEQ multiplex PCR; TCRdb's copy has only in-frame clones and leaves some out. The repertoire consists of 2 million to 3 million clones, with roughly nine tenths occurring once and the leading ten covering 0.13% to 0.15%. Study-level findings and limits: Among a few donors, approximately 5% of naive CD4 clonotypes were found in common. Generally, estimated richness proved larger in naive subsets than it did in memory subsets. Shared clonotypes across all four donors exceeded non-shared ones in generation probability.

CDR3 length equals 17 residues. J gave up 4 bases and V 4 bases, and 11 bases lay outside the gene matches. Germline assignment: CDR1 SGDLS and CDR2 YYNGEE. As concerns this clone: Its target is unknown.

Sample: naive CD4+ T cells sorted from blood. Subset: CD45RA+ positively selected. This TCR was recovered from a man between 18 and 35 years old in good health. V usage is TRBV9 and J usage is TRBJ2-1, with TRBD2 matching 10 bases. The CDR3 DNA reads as TGTGCCAGCAGCCCCGGGGCTAGCGGGAGTAAATACAATGAGCAGTTCTTC. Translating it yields CASSPGASGSKYNEQFF.